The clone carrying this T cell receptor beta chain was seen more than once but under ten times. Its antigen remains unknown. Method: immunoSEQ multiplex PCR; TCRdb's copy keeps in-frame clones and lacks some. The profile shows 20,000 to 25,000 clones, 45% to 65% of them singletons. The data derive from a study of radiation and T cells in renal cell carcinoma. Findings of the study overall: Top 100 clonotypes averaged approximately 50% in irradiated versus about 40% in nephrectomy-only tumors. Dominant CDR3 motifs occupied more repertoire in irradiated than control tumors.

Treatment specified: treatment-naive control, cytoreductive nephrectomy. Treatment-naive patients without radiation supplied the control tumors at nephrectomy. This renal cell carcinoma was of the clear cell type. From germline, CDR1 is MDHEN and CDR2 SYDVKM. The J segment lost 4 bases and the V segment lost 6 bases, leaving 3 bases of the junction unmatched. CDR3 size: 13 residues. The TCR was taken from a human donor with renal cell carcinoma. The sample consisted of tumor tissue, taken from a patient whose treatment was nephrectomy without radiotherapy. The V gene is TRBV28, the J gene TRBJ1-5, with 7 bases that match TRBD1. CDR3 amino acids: CASRPGGNQPQHF. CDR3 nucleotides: TGTGCCAGCAGGCCAGGGGGTAATCAGCCCCAGCATTTT.